These T cell receptor beta chains were read from a single sample in a study of shared clonotypes between healthy human individuals. The assay was immunoSEQ multiplex PCR, and TCRdb's table has in-frame clones only and misses some. The sample yields about 1.5 million clones, about 98% seen once. The specimen was naive CD4+ T cells sorted from blood. The receptors were gathered from a man between 25 and 39 years old in good health. Each CDR3 is given with its conserved first and last residue. The order of the fields is V gene, CDR3 length, clone size, J gene, CDR3 protein. Only some rows state a clone size, as once, few, many or a class for expanded clones.

>TRBV2|13|.|TRBJ1-1
CANEGRENTEAFF
>TRBV6-1|14|once|TRBJ1-1
CASSGLGGTTEAFF
>TRBV7-2|14|.|TRBJ2-7
CASSRTAGSYEQYF
>TRBV5-1|17|.|TRBJ2-7
CASSPRRTSGITYEQYF
>TRBV14|14|.|TRBJ2-7
CASSTRRDAEKQYF
>TRBV4-1|17|.|TRBJ2-3
CASSLPGQRLSTDTQYF
>TRBV5-1|13|.|TRBJ2-7
CASRDPSSYEQYF
>TRBV5-1|15|.|TRBJ2-3
CASGQGALSTDTQYF
>TRBV14|13|.|TRBJ1-2
CASSQAVGYGYTF
>TRBV13|15|.|TRBJ1-1
CASSSRQDLNTEAFF
>TRBV27|14|.|TRBJ2-7
CASSHMGDWYEQYF
>TRBV5-1|13|.|TRBJ2-7
CASSLVATDEQYF
>TRBV18|15|.|TRBJ1-4
CASSPGTGGGEKLFF
>TRBV18|16|.|TRBJ1-1
CASSAFSQGANTEAFF
>TRBV5-1|14|.|TRBJ1-3
CASSFEGRGNTIYF
>TRBV19|19|once|TRBJ2-3
CASSVTSGNQALTKDTQYF
>TRBV5-1|18|.|TRBJ2-3
CASSLGGLAGGITDTQYF
>TRBV18|16|.|TRBJ2-3
CASSPSGLQGTDTQYF
>TRBV5-6|13|.|TRBJ1-2
CASSRDRASGYTF
>TRBV6-6|14|once|TRBJ2-7
CASTAGTGRGEQYF
>TRBV29-1|12|.|TRBJ2-5
CSVDVRGETQYF
>TRBV4-2|16|.|TRBJ2-7
CASSQSIAGDHYEQYF
>TRBV19|15|.|TRBJ2-3
CASSIALAGTDTQYF
>TRBV7-9|13|.|TRBJ2-7
CASSLDRPYEQYF
>TRBV18|14|once|TRBJ1-2
CASSPRKGEDGYTF
>TRBV27|17|once|TRBJ1-2
CASSLRFGGHGSYGYTF
>TRBV28|14|.|TRBJ2-7
CASRPSGNTYEQYF
>TRBV5-1|18|.|TRBJ2-7
CASSSPGGGLAGHYEQYF
>TRBV5-1|15|.|TRBJ2-6
CASSLQGTGANVLTF
>TRBV5-8|12|.|TRBJ2-7
CASSFGNYEQYF
>TRBV5-6|17|.|TRBJ2-2
CASSLVPSLRTGGELFF
>TRBV7-9|17|.|TRBJ2-7
CASSRLRLGEKSYEQYF
>TRBV4-1|17|.|TRBJ2-5
CASSLSQEMVSKETQYF
>TRBV29-1|12|.|TRBJ2-5
CSAWGQGETQYF
>TRBV28|15|.|TRBJ1-3
CASSADSSPLNTIYF
>TRBV14|14|.|TRBJ1-1
CASSHRGPNTEAFF
>TRBV5-1|15|.|TRBJ2-7
CASRPQEGLGLEQYF
>TRBV30|9|once|TRBJ2-1
CAWGKGKFF
>TRBV11-2|13|.|TRBJ2-5
CASSLNGQETQYF
>TRBV4-1|15|.|TRBJ1-5
CASSPTEGSNQPQHF
>TRBV11-2|12|.|TRBJ2-7
CASSLVNYEQYF
>TRBV28|17|once|TRBJ2-7
CASSLFPPPTTGYEQYF
>TRBV29-1|13|.|TRBJ1-2
CSATGGMNYGYTF
>TRBV5-4|15|.|TRBJ2-3
CASSLSQGGTDTQYF
>TRBV19|13|.|TRBJ1-1
CASSIASGTEAFF
>TRBV28|12|once|TRBJ2-3
CASSLVVGTQYF
>TRBV11-3|16|once|TRBJ2-3
CASSTGTSGGTDTQYF
>TRBV5-1|13|.|TRBJ1-5
CASSLDLNQPQHF
>TRBV7-6|15|.|TRBJ2-1
CASSTDYSSYNEQFF
>TRBV6-6|15|.|TRBJ2-7
CASSAPWTLAYEQYF
>TRBV5-8|18|.|TRBJ2-2
CASSFPRLAGANTGELFF
>TRBV6-6|15|.|TRBJ2-5
CASSMTKDGQETQYF
>TRBV9|14|.|TRBJ2-2
CASSTVTNTGELFF
>TRBV6-6|10|once|TRBJ2-1
CATTHNEQFF